This is a list of T cell receptor beta chains from one sample in a study of memory CD4+ T cells and cytomegalovirus serostatus. Sequencing was performed with immunoSEQ multiplex PCR; in TCRdb, only in-frame clones are kept and a portion is missing. The table shows about 67,000 clones, with around 76% occurring only once. Input material: memory CD4+ T cells from blood. The source is an adult in good health and CMV-seropositive. Both conserved end residues are part of each CDR3. D genes are given only for firm matches. Only some rows state a clone size, as once, few, many or a class for expanded clones.

d_call clone_size j_call v_call cdr3_aa cdr3_nt
- - TRBJ1-2 TRBV4-1 CASSQDWPSRGYGYTF TGCGCCAGCAGCCAAGATTGGCCGAGCCGAGGCTATGGCTACACCTTC
TRBD1 - TRBJ2-3 TRBV7-9 CASSPQHGTGGVDTQYF TGTGCCAGCAGCCCCCAGCACGGGACAGGGGGCGTGGATACGCAGTATTTT
TRBD1 - TRBJ2-4 TRBV11-2 CASSRGQGDIQYF TGTGCCAGCAGCCGCGGACAGGGAGACATTCAGTACTTC
- - TRBJ1-5 TRBV15 CATSRDSRINQPQHF TGTGCCACCAGCAGAGATAGCCGGATAAATCAGCCCCAGCATTTT
- - TRBJ1-2 TRBV4-2 CASSLPGGRRYGYTF TGTGCCAGCAGCTTGCCCGGGGGACGAAGGTATGGCTACACCTTC
- - TRBJ2-3 TRBV7-8 CASSSGFTDTQYF TGTGCCAGCAGCTCGGGGTTTACAGATACGCAGTATTTT
- - TRBJ1-5 TRBV13 CASSLGQRTQHF TGTGCCAGCAGCTTAGGACAGAGGACCCAGCATTTT
TRBD1 - TRBJ1-4 TRBV5-1 CASSSTGTGGTPMRKLFF TGCGCCAGCAGCTCAACCGGGACAGGGGGCACCCCCATGAGGAAACTGTTTTTT
TRBD2 once TRBJ2-3 TRBV19 CASSPDRGGRHSGGDSTDTQYF TGTGCCAGTAGCCCGGACAGGGGCGGAAGGCATAGCGGGGGGGACTCCACAGATACGCAGTATTTT
TRBD1 - TRBJ2-7 TRBV27 CASSRQGASSYEQYF TGTGCCAGCAGCCGACAGGGCGCGAGCTCCTACGAGCAGTACTTC
- many TRBJ1-1 TRBV29-1 CSTSPQGTTEAFF TGCAGCACGTCACCCCAGGGGACGACTGAAGCTTTCTTT
- - TRBJ2-7 TRBV28 CASSSSGTDGDYEQYF TGTGCCAGCAGTTCGTCCGGGACTGATGGAGACTACGAGCAGTACTTC
- - TRBJ1-5 TRBV28 CASSLESLPLQPQHF TGTGCCAGCAGTTTAGAGTCTTTACCGCTACAGCCCCAGCATTTT
TRBD2 - TRBJ2-5 TRBV19 CASSLAGGRQETQYF TGTGCCAGTAGCCTAGCGGGAGGGCGTCAAGAGACCCAGTACTTC
- - TRBJ1-1 TRBV25-1 CASYRAGEAFF TGTGCCAGCTATAGGGCGGGTGAAGCTTTCTTT
- - TRBJ1-2 TRBV19 CASSIAMDRLGYTF TGTGCCAGTAGTATAGCCATGGACCGCTTAGGCTACACCTTC
- - TRBJ1-1 TRBV5-4 CASSLSQGEAFF TGTGCCAGCAGCTTGTCGCAGGGTGAAGCTTTCTTT
- - TRBJ1-1 TRBV12-5 CASGLGERQRAFF TGTGCTAGTGGTTTGGGGGAACGGCAGAGAGCTTTCTTT
- - TRBJ1-4 TRBV28 CASSYAGANYNEKLFF TGTGCCAGCAGTTACGCAGGGGCCAACTATAATGAAAAACTGTTTTTT
TRBD1 - TRBJ1-2 TRBV5-1 CASSRGQGGYGYTF TGCGCCAGCAGCCGAGGACAGGGAGGGTATGGCTACACCTTC
- - TRBJ1-6 TRBV7-8 CASSLAQLYNSPLHF TGTGCCAGCAGCTTAGCGCAGCTATATAATTCACCCCTCCACTTT
- - TRBJ1-2 TRBV5-8 CASSLLNNYGYTF TGTGCCAGCAGCTTGTTGAATAACTATGGCTACACCTTC
- once TRBJ2-5 TRBV5-6 CASSTAQETQYF TGTGCCAGCAGCACGGCCCAAGAGACCCAGTACTTC
- - TRBJ2-2 TRBV5-4 CASSQDQRLNTGELFF TGCGCCAGCAGCCAAGATCAAAGGCTTAACACCGGGGAGCTGTTTTTT
- - TRBJ1-5 TRBV14 CASSQSPNQPQHF TGTGCCAGCAGCCAAAGTCCAAATCAGCCCCAGCATTTT
- - TRBJ2-3 TRBV9 CASSVASAGDTQYF TGTGCCAGCAGCGTAGCTTCAGCCGGCGATACGCAGTATTTT
TRBD1 - TRBJ1-5 TRBV2 CASSGTGVVMSQPQHF TGTGCCAGCAGTGGAACAGGGGTTGTCATGTCTCAGCCCCAGCATTTT
- - TRBJ1-4 TRBV6-6 CASSYLEKLFF TGTGCCAGCAGTTACTTAGAAAAACTGTTTTTT
- - TRBJ1-1 TRBV6-5 CASRRTDTEAFF TGTGCCAGCAGGCGGACAGACACTGAAGCTTTCTTT
- - TRBJ2-6 TRBV2 CASSEEGTGANVLTF TGTGCCAGCAGCGAAGAAGGTACCGGGGCCAACGTCCTGACTTTC
- - TRBJ1-3 TRBV28 CASSLFQGSSGNTIYF TGTGCCAGCAGTTTATTCCAGGGGAGCTCTGGAAACACCATATATTTT
TRBD1 - TRBJ1-1 TRBV14 CASSQEYGQGLMAFF TGTGCCAGCAGCCAAGAATATGGACAGGGTCTGATGGCTTTCTTT
TRBD2 - TRBJ2-7 TRBV2 CASSEGTSGRDGQYF TGTGCCAGCAGTGAAGGGACTAGCGGGAGGGACGGGCAGTACTTC
TRBD2 - TRBJ2-5 TRBV11-2 CASSGTSGVQETQYF TGTGCCAGCAGCGGGACTAGCGGGGTCCAAGAGACCCAGTACTTC
- - TRBJ2-7 TRBV7-2 CASSQAPGPYEQYF TGTGCCAGCAGTCAAGCCCCGGGGCCCTACGAGCAGTACTTC
- - TRBJ2-2 TRBV7-3 CASSRVAANTGELFF TGTGCCAGCAGCCGCGTGGCGGCGAACACCGGGGAGCTGTTTTTT
TRBD1 - TRBJ1-2 TRBV28 CASISGGGGYTF TGTGCCAGCATTTCAGGGGGTGGTGGCTACACCTTC
- - TRBJ1-2 TRBV29-1 CSVEWSVDGYTF TGCAGCGTTGAATGGTCAGTCGATGGCTACACCTTC
TRBD2 - TRBJ2-7 TRBV7-9 CASSLALAGGAEQYF TGTGCCAGCAGCTTAGCGCTAGCGGGAGGAGCGGAGCAGTACTTC
- - TRBJ1-6 TRBV7-9 CASAIARDGNSPLHF TGTGCCAGCGCCATAGCGCGGGACGGAAATTCACCCCTCCACTTT
- once TRBJ2-3 TRBV7-9 CASSLEGGTQYF TGTGCCAGCAGCTTAGAGGGTGGTACGCAGTATTTT